This T cell receptor (beta chain) was identified during a study of blood T cell repertoires in COVID-19. Looking at the study overall: The cDNA or gDNA used as material had been derived from T cells, B-cell-depleted T cells, or PBMCs.

Clones were read by immunoSEQ multiplex PCR, and TCRdb kept only the in-frame ones, dropping some. The sample holds about 270,000 clones, about 82% seen once. The CDR3 runs 16 residues. CDR1 MGHRA and CDR2 YSYEKL come from the germline V gene. A word on this clone: One junction end does not reproduce the germline sequence, and a read error may be involved.

This TCR was sampled from a woman older than 75 with COVID-19, enrolled during active disease. The sequenced sample was peripheral blood. The chain uses TRBV4-1 and TRBJ1-1; D perhaps matches TRBD1 (6 bases). CDR3 nucleotides: TGCGCCAGCAGTCAAGATGAATCAGGGGTGTTGACTGAAGCTTTCTTT. Its translation is CASSQDESGVLTEAFF.